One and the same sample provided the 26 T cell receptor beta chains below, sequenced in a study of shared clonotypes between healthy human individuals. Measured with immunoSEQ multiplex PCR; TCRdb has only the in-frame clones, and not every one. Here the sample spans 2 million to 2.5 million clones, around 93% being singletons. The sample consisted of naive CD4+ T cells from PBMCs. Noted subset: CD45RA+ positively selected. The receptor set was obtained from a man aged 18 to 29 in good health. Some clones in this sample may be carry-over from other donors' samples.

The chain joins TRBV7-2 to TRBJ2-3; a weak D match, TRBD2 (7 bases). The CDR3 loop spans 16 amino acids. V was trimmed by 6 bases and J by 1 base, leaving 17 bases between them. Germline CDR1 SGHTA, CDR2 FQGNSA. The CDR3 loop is CASRLAAGAGTDTQYF. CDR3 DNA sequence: TGTGCCAGCAGACTAGCCGCGGGGGCGGGCACAGATACGCAGTATTTT.

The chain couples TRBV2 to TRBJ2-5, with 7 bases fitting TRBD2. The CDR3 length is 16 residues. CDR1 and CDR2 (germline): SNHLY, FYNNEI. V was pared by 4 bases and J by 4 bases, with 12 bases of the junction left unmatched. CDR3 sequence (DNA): TGTGCCAGCAGTGGGGCTAGCGGATGGAGGGGAGAGACCCAGTACTTC. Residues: CASSGASGWRGETQYF.

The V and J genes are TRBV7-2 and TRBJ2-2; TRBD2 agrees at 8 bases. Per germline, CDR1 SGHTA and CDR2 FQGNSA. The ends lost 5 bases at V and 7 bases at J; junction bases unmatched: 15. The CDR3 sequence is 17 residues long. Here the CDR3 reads CASSLGTTAGAGGELFF. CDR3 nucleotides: TGTGCCAGCAGCCTCGGAACGACAGCGGGAGCCGGCGGGGAGCTGTTTTTT.

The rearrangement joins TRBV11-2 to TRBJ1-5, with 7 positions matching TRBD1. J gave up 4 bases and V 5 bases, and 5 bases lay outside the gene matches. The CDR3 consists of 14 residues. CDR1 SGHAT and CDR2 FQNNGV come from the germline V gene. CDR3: CASSLGTDNQPQHF. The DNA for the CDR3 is TGTGCCAGCAGCCTCGGGACAGATAATCAGCCCCAGCATTTT.

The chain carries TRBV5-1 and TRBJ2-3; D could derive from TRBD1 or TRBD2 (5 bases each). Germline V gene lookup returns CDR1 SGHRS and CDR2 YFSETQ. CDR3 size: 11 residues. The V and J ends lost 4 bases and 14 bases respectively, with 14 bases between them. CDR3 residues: CASSGTTGSYF. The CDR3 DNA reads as TGCGCCAGCAGCGGGACGACCGGGTCGTATTTT.

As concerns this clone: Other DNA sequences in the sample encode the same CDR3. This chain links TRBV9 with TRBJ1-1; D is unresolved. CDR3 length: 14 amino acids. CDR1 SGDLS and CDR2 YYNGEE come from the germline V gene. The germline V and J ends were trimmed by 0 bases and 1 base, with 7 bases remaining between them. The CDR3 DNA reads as TGTGCCAGCAGCGTAGATTCGACGAACACTGAAGCTTTCTTT. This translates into CASSVDSTNTEAFF.

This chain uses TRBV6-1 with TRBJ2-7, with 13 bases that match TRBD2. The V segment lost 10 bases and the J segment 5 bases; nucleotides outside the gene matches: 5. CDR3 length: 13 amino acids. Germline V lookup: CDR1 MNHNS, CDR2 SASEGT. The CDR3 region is CATLAGGPHEQYF. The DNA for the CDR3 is TGTGCCACACTAGCGGGAGGGCCCCACGAGCAGTACTTC.

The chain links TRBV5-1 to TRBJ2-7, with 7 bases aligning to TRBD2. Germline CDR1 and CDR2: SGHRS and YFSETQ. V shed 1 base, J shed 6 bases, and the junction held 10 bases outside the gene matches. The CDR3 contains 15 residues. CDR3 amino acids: CASSLSLSGTTEQYF. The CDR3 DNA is TGCGCCAGCAGCTTGAGCCTAAGCGGGACCACCGAGCAGTACTTC.

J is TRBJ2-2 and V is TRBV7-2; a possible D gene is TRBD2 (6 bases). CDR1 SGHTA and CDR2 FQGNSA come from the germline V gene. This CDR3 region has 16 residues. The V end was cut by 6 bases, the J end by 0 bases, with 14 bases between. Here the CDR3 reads CASRWRAGSNTGELFF. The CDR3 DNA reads TGTGCCAGCAGGTGGAGGGCAGGGTCGAACACCGGGGAGCTGTTTTTT.

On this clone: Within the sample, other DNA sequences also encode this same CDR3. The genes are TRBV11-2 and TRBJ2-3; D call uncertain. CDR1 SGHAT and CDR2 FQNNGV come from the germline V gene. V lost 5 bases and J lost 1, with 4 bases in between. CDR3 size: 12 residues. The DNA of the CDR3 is TGTGCCAGCAGCCTACGCACAGATACGCAGTATTTT. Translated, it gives CASSLRTDTQYF.

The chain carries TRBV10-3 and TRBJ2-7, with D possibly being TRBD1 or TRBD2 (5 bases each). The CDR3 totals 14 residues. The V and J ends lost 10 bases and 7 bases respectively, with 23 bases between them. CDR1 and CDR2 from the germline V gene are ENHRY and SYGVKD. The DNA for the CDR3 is TGTGCCACCGGGGCAGGCAGCCGGGGTGGTGAGCAGTACTTC. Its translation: CATGAGSRGGEQYF.

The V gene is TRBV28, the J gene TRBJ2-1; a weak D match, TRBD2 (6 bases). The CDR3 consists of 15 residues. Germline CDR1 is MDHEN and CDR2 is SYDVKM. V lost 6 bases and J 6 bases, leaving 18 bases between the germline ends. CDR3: CASSQTSLGSNEQFF. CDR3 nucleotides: TGTGCCAGCAGCCAGACTAGTTTAGGGTCCAATGAGCAGTTCTTC.

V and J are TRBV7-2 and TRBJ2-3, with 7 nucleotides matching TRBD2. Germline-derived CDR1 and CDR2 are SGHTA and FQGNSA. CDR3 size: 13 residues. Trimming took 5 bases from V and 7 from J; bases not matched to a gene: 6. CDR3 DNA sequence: TGTGCCAGCAGCACGGGACTATTGAATACGCAGTATTTT. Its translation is CASSTGLLNTQYF.

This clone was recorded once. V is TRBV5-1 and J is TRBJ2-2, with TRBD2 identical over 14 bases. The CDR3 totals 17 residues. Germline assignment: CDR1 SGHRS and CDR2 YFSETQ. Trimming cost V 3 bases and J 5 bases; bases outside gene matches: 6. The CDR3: CASSSGLAGAETGELFF. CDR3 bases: TGCGCCAGCAGCTCGGGACTAGCGGGAGCGGAGACCGGGGAGCTGTTTTTT.

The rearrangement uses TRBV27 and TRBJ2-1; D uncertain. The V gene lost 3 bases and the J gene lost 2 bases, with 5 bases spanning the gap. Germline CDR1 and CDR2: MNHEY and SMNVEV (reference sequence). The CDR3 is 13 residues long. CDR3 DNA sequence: TGTGCCAGCAGTTTTTGGGCCTACAATGAGCAGTTCTTC. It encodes CASSFWAYNEQFF.

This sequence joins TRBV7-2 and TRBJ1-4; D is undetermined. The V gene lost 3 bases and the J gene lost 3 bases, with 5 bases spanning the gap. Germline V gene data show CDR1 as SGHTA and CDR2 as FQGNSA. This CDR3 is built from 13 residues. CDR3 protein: CASSFRANEKLFF. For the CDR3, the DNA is TGTGCCAGCAGCTTCCGGGCTAATGAAAAACTGTTTTTT.

Here the CDR3 reads CASSSPDFSSTDTQYF. CDR3 nucleotide sequence: TGTGCCAGCAGTTCACCGGACTTCTCTAGCACAGATACGCAGTATTTT. This chain links TRBV28 with TRBJ2-3, with D tentatively TRBD2 (5 bases). V was shortened by 4 bases and J by 0 bases, with 14 bases between the two germline ends. There are 16 residues in the CDR3. Per germline, CDR1 MDHEN and CDR2 SYDVKM.

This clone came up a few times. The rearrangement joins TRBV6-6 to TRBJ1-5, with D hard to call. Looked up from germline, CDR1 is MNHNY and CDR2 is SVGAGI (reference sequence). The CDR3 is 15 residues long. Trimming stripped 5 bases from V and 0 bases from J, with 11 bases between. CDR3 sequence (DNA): TGTGCCAGCAGTACGCGTCCACGTAGCAATCAGCCCCAGCATTTT. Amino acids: CASSTRPRSNQPQHF.

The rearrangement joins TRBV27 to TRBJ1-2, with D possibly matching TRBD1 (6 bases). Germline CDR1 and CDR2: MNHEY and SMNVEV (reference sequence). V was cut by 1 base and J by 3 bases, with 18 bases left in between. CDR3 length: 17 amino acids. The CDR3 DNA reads TGTGCCAGCAGTTTATTGGGCAGGGGTTGGGGGGACTATGGCTACACCTTC. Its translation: CASSLLGRGWGDYGYTF.

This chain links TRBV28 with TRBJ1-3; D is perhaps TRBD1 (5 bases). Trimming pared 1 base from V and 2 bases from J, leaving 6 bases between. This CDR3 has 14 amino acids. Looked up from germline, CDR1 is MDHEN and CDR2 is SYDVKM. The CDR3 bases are TGTGCCAGCAGTTTATACAGGCCTGGAAACACCATATATTTT. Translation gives CASSLYRPGNTIYF.

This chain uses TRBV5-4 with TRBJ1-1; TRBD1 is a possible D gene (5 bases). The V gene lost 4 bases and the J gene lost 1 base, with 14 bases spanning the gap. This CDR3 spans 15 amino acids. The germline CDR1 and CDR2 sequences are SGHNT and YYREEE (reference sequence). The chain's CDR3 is CASSLKGEANTEAFF. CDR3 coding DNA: TGTGCCAGCAGCCTCAAAGGGGAGGCGAACACTGAAGCTTTCTTT.

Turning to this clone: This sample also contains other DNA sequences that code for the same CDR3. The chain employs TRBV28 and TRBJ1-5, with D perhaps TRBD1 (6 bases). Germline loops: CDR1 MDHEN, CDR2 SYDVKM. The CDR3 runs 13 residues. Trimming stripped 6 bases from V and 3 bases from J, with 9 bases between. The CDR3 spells CASSWTVNQPQHF. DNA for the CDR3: TGTGCCAGCAGCTGGACAGTCAATCAGCCCCAGCATTTT.

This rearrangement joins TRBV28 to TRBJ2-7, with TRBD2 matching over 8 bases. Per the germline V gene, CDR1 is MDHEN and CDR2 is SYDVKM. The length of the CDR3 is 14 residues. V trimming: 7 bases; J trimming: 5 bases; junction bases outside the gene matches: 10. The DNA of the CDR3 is TGTGCCAGCAATGACGGGACTAGTCGTCACGAGCAGTACTTC. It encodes CASNDGTSRHEQYF.

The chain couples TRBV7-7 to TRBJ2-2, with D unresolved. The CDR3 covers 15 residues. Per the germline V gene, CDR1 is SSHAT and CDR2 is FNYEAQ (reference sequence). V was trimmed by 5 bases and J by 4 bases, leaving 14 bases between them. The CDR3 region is CASSPLNSVTGELFF. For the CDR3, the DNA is TGTGCCAGCAGCCCTCTCAACTCTGTCACCGGGGAGCTGTTTTTT. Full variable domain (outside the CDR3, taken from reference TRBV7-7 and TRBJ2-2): GAGVSQSPRYKVTKRGQDVTLRCDPISSHATLYWYQQALGQGPEFLTYFNYEAQPDKSGLPSDRFSAERPEGSISTLTIQRTEQRDSAMYRCASSPLNSVTGELFFGEGSRLTVL.

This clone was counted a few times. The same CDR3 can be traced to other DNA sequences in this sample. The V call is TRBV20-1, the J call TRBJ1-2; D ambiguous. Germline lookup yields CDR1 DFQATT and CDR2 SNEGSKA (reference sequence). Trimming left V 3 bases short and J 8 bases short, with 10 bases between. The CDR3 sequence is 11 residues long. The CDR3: CSASRTGGYTF. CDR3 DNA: TGCAGTGCTAGCCGTACCGGGGGCTACACCTTC.

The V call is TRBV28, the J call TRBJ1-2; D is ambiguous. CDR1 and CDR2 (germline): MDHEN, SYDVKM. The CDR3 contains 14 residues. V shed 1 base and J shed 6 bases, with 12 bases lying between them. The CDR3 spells CASSLFTLRHGYTF. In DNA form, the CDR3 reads TGTGCCAGCAGTTTATTTACCCTCCGGCATGGCTACACCTTC.